These T cell receptor beta chains were read from a single sample in a study of blood T cell repertoires in COVID-19. Method: immunoSEQ multiplex PCR; TCRdb's copy keeps in-frame clones and lacks some. In the table there are some 350,000 clones, around 83% of which are singletons. Material for sequencing was peripheral blood. The receptors here all came from a man aged 25-45 years with active or convalescent COVID-19. CDR3s include the opening cysteine and the closing phenylalanine or tryptophan. Each record gives: V gene, J gene, CDR3 protein.

TRBV5-1	TRBJ1-6	CASSLAARSRGDSPLHF
TRBV7-2	TRBJ1-2	CASSLPGQATSYTF
TRBV6-2/TRBV6-3	TRBJ1-4	CASSYSISASTNEKLFF
TRBV7-9	TRBJ2-1	CASRGGYEQFF
TRBV30	TRBJ2-2	CAWSVRTDGELFF
TRBV27	TRBJ1-5	CASSLRAGNQPQHF
TRBV7-2	TRBJ1-6	CASSQDREGQYNSPLHF
TRBV30	TRBJ2-7	CAWSVPGGTYEQYF
TRBV5-1	TRBJ2-3	CASSPDRVTDTQYF
TRBV27	TRBJ2-2	CASSEGAFTGELFF
TRBV4-3	TRBJ2-7	CASSRDRSYEQYF
TRBV24-1	TRBJ1-1	CATSGETGGMNTEAFF
TRBV9	TRBJ1-4	CASSVGPGGEEKLFF
TRBV18	TRBJ1-2	CASSPPAEGAGVVTF
TRBV7-2	TRBJ1-1	CASRYSASGGATEAFF
TRBV6-5	TRBJ2-7	CASAPFAARTYEQYF
TRBV5-4	TRBJ2-4	CASTPLAAIIQYF
TRBV2	TRBJ2-1	CASSEAATPYNEQFF
TRBV30	TRBJ1-2	CAWRDRGVWGYTF
TRBV27	TRBJ1-6	CASSLGRNSPLHF
TRBV28	TRBJ2-7	CASFSPTGGGTYEQYF
TRBV19	TRBJ1-5	CASKLTGGFGNQPQHF
TRBV6-5	TRBJ2-2	CASSPTGLNTGELFF
TRBV9	TRBJ1-3	CASSRTGVPGNTIYF
TRBV18	TRBJ2-7	CASSPRTDDEQYF
TRBV6-2/TRBV6-3	TRBJ2-2	CASSSGQGSTGELFF
TRBV9	TRBJ1-1	CASSPYREGTEAFF
TRBV15	TRBJ1-1	CATSGGNTEAFF
TRBV7-2	TRBJ2-5	CASSPRGGDQETQYF
TRBV7-6	TRBJ1-1	CASSPSRGRGTEAFF
TRBV30	TRBJ2-5	CAWTQGSETQYF
TRBV11-2	TRBJ1-1	CASSLPRLVNTEAFF
TRBV5-6	TRBJ1-6	CASSLGFRGRTSPLHF
TRBV19	TRBJ2-2	CASSSILVAGELFF
TRBV18	TRBJ1-1	CASRGQEGTEAFF
TRBV24-1	TRBJ1-2	CATSDPGQANYGYTF
TRBV28	TRBJ1-6	CAANKGPTIIYSPLHF